The 10 T cell receptor beta chains reported below all come from one sample, sequenced in a study of blood T cell repertoires in COVID-19. Some clones are missing from TCRdb's copy, which holds only in-frame ones; the method was immunoSEQ multiplex PCR. The repertoire consists of a few hundred thousand clones, with 70% to 90% occurring once and the leading ten covering roughly 7.2%. What was sequenced was peripheral blood. The origin of the receptors is a woman aged 60-75 years with COVID-19, enrolled during active disease.

This chain joins TRBV5-6 and TRBJ2-7; no firm D call. The CDR3 covers 12 residues. V lost 4 bases, J lost 0 bases, and 5 bases lay in between. Germline loops: CDR1 SGHDT, CDR2 YYEEEE. CDR3 sequence: CASSINSYEQYF. The CDR3 DNA reads as TGTGCCAGCAGCATTAACTCCTACGAGCAGTACTTC.

The chain has TRBV10-3 and TRBJ2-1; possibly TRBD1 for D (5 bases). The CDR3 spans 15 residues. Germline V gene data show CDR1 as ENHRY and CDR2 as SYGVKD. Trimming took 0 bases from V and 3 from J, leaving 9 bases between them. In nucleotides, the CDR3 is TGTGCCATCAGTGAGTCGGCAGGGTACTACAATGAGCAGTTCTTC. This sequence encodes CAISESAGYYNEQFF.

The chain carries TRBV27 and TRBJ2-7; D possibly corresponds to TRBD2 (6 bases). This CDR3 is built from 12 residues. CDR1 is MNHEY, CDR2 SMNVEV, per germline (reference sequence). Between the trimmed V and J ends, which lost 2 bases and 9 bases, there was a span of 11 bases. CDR3 loop: CASSLGGKGQYF. In nucleotides, the CDR3 is TGTGCCAGCAGTTTAGGGGGGAAGGGGCAGTACTTC.

This clone was observed a single time. The chain is built from TRBV5-1 and TRBJ2-1, with a possible D match to TRBD2 (6 bases). Germline V gives CDR1 SGHRS, CDR2 YFSETQ. The CDR3 loop spans 15 amino acids. The V gene lost 2 bases and the J gene lost 4 bases, with 13 bases spanning the gap. The CDR3: CASSLGGALYNEQFF. As DNA, the CDR3 is TGCGCCAGCAGCTTAGGCGGGGCCCTTTACAATGAGCAGTTCTTC. Together with reference TRBV5-1 and TRBJ2-1, the CDR3 gives the full variable domain: KAGVTQTPRYLIKTRGQQVTLSCSPISGHRSVSWYQQTPGQGLQFLFEYFSETQRNKGNFPGRFSGRQFSNSRSEMNVSTLELGDSALYLCASSLGGALYNEQFFGPGTRLTVL.

This chain joins TRBV5-6 and TRBJ2-7; a weak D match, TRBD2 (6 bases). The CDR3 sequence is 12 residues long. V dropped 5 bases and J dropped 3 bases, with 9 bases sitting between them. Germline V gene lookup returns CDR1 SGHDT and CDR2 YYEEEE. CDR3 amino acids: CASSMGGYEQYF. The CDR3 bases are TGTGCCAGCAGTATGGGAGGCTACGAGCAGTACTTC.

The chain joins TRBV10-3 to TRBJ1-1, with a tentative D call TRBD1 (6 bases). V shed 3 bases and J shed 3 bases, with 11 bases lying between them. Germline V gene data show CDR1 as ENHRY and CDR2 as SYGVKD. This CDR3 is 14 amino acids long. The CDR3, as DNA: TGTGCCATCAGTGAAGGGGGACAATACACTGAAGCTTTCTTT. Its translation is CAISEGGQYTEAFF.

V and J are TRBV4-2 and TRBJ2-3, with D tentatively TRBD2 (6 bases). The germline V gene has CDR1 LGHNA and CDR2 YNFKEQ. The CDR3 is made up of 16 amino acids. Trimming cost V 0 bases and J 0 bases, with 10 bases left between them. The CDR3 coding sequence is TGTGCCAGCAGCCAAGAAGGAGCGGGTAGCACAGATACGCAGTATTTT. Amino acid sequence: CASSQEGAGSTDTQYF.

The V and J genes are TRBV19 and TRBJ1-2, with 7 bases that match TRBD1. Germline values: CDR1 LNHDA, CDR2 SQIVND (reference sequence). V lost 5 bases, J lost 7 bases, and 7 bases stayed unmatched. This CDR3 has 13 residues. DNA for the CDR3: TGTGCCAGTAGTTTCGACAGGGTTTTTGGCTACACCTTC. Residues: CASSFDRVFGYTF.

This clone was detected once. DNA for the CDR3: TGTGCCACCAGCGGCGGAGCGGGGGCAGGCACAGATACGCAGTATTTT. This gives the protein CATSGGAGAGTDTQYF. V gene TRBV15 combines with J gene TRBJ2-3; TRBD2 aligns across 8 bases. Germline values: CDR1 LNHNV, CDR2 YYDKDF (reference sequence). V was pared by 5 bases and J by 1 base, with 8 bases of the junction left unmatched. The CDR3 is made up of 16 amino acids.

CDR3 sequence (DNA): TGCGCCAGCGCCGGACAGGGCGACGAGCAGTACTTC. It specifies CASAGQGDEQYF. This sequence joins TRBV5-1 and TRBJ2-7, with TRBD1 matching over 8 bases. Germline CDR1 reads SGHRS; CDR2 reads YFSETQ. This CDR3 comprises 12 residues. J was trimmed by 5 bases and V by 7 bases; bases with no gene match: 5.